Shown below are 12 T cell receptor beta chains from a single sample sequenced in a study of T cell repertoires in cytomegalovirus infection. No antigens are known for them. One entry per CDR3 protein, called by TCRdb with MiXCR from the reads. Of fewer than 85,000 distinct CDR3 sequences in the sample, approximately 46% were seen once. Sample: CD8+ T cells from cultured PBMCs, taken from culture after CMV antigen stimulation. These TCRs come from a human donor in good health (CMV status not recorded). Some clones in this sample may be carry-over from other donors' samples.

This clonotype came up once. The chain employs TRBV28 and TRBJ2-7; D not resolved. Germline CDR1 and CDR2: MDHEN and SYDVKM. The length of the CDR3 is 17 residues. Between the trimmed V and J ends, which lost 8 bases and 4 bases, there was a span of 27 bases. CDR3 DNA sequence: TGTGCCAGCTCCCAACCCGCTGCGGCGGCTCTTGTATACGAGCAGTACTTC. As protein: CASSQPAAAALVYEQYF.

The chain combines TRBV11-1 with TRBJ2-1, with D perhaps given as TRBD1 or TRBD2 (6 bases each). Germline CDR1 is SGHAT and CDR2 is FQDESV (reference sequence). This CDR3 is built from 16 residues. With 1 base removed from V and 5 bases from J, the gap between germline ends came to 15 bases. Here the CDR3 DNA reads TGTGCCAGCAGCTTAGGTTCCGGGGGCGCGGACAATGAGCAGTTCTTC. Encoded protein: CASSLGSGGADNEQFF. The full variable domain, rest sourced from reference TRBV11-1 and TRBJ2-1, is EAEVAQSPRYKITEKSQAVAFWCDPISGHATLYWYRQILGQGPELLVQFQDESVVDDSQLPKDRFSAERLKGVDSTLKIQPAELGDSAMYLCASSLGSGGADNEQFFGPGTRLTVL.

As to this clonotype: Mismatch with germline at one junction end may stem from a read error. The chain couples TRBV24-1 to TRBJ1-5; D not certain. This CDR3 comprises 15 residues. From germline, CDR1 is KGHDR and CDR2 SFDVKD. This CDR3 reads CATSDAENSNQPKHF. DNA of the CDR3: TGTGCCACCAGTGATGCTGAAAATAGCAATCAGCCCAAGCATTTT.

The chain combines TRBV4-1 with TRBJ2-7; TRBD2 aligns across 7 bases. Germline CDR1 reads MGHRA; CDR2 reads YSYEKL. The CDR3 runs 14 residues. The J segment lost 2 bases and the V segment lost 2 bases, leaving 3 bases of the junction unmatched. The CDR3 sequence: CASSQKRETYEQYF. CDR3 sequence (DNA): TGCGCCAGCAGCCAAAAGCGGGAAACCTACGAGCAGTACTTC.

V gene TRBV5-1 combines with J gene TRBJ2-7; the D gene is possibly TRBD2 (5 bases). This CDR3 region has 13 residues. Germline CDR1 reads SGHRS; CDR2 reads YFSETQ. Trimming left V 4 bases short and J 3 bases short, with 11 bases between. The CDR3 loop reads CASSMDSYYEQYF. CDR3 sequence (DNA): TGCGCCAGCAGCATGGACTCATACTACGAGCAGTACTTC.

The genes are TRBV7-2 and TRBJ2-3; the D is unclear. CDR1 SGHTA and CDR2 FQGNSA come from the germline V gene. The V and J ends lost 7 bases and 10 bases respectively, with 27 bases between them. CDR3 length equals 16 residues. CDR3 nucleotides: TGTGCCAGCATCCCACCGTTGTCCCCGTGGGCTGAGGCGCAGTATTTT. Translated: CASIPPLSPWAEAQYF.

This clonotype occurred a few times. The rearrangement links TRBV2 to TRBJ1-4, with D possibly TRBD1 on 6 matching bases. CDR3 length: 12 amino acids. V was shortened by 11 bases and J by 8 bases, with 15 bases between the two germline ends. Looked up from germline, CDR1 is SNHLY and CDR2 is FYNNEI. The CDR3, as DNA: TGTGCCGCGCGGGGGGCTGGGGAAAAACTGTTTTTT. It yields the protein CAARGAGEKLFF. The whole variable domain, filled in from reference TRBV2 and TRBJ1-4, reads EPEVTQTPSHQVTQMGQEVILRCVPISNHLYFYWYRQILGQKVEFLVSFYNNEISEKSEIFDDQFSVERPDGSNFTLKIRSTKLEDSAMYFCAARGAGEKLFFGSGTQLSVL.

The chain couples TRBV7-3 to TRBJ2-1, with 12 bases that match TRBD1. The CDR3 consists of 16 residues. In germline, CDR1 is SGHTA, CDR2 FQGTGA. Trimming cost V 2 bases and J 6 bases; bases outside gene matches: 5. In DNA form, the CDR3 reads TGTGCCAGCAGCTTAGGGACAGGGGGCTCGGGCAATGAGCAGTTCTTC. This encodes CASSLGTGGSGNEQFF.

The chain couples TRBV6-5 to TRBJ2-1; perhaps TRBD2 as D (7 bases). Deletions cut 5 bases from V and 0 bases from J, with 17 bases between. This CDR3 region has 17 residues. Germline V gene data show CDR1 as MNHEY and CDR2 as SVGAGI. The CDR3 reads CASSPYAGAGSYNEQFF. DNA for the CDR3: TGTGCCAGCAGTCCCTACGCGGGGGCCGGCTCCTACAATGAGCAGTTCTTC.

This clonotype was counted at least ten times. The chain's CDR3 is CASSHLPALGVSSGETQYF. The CDR3 bases are TGTGCCAGCAGCCACTTACCGGCCCTAGGGGTGTCCTCCGGAGAGACCCAGTACTTC. The chain combines TRBV7-2 with TRBJ2-5; D is perhaps TRBD1 (5 bases). V gave up 5 bases and J gave up 4 bases, with 29 bases separating them. This CDR3 has 19 amino acids. From germline, CDR1 is SGHTA and CDR2 FQGNSA.

This chain links TRBV4-1 with TRBJ1-1, with D unclear. The germline V gene encodes CDR1 MGHRA and CDR2 YSYEKL. This CDR3 contains 13 residues. V dropped 4 bases and J dropped 0 bases, with 6 bases sitting between them. The CDR3: CASSLDVNTEAFF. The CDR3 region has the DNA TGCGCCAGCAGCCTGGACGTGAACACTGAAGCTTTCTTT.

The chain joins TRBV5-1 to TRBJ1-1; TRBD1 is a possible D gene (5 bases). Germline V gives CDR1 SGHRS, CDR2 YFSETQ. The CDR3 contains 14 residues. V lost 3 bases and J 2 bases, leaving 11 bases between the germline ends. The CDR3 here is CASSSGRFNTEAFF. Here the CDR3 DNA reads TGCGCCAGCAGCTCGGGACGGTTTAACACTGAAGCTTTCTTT.